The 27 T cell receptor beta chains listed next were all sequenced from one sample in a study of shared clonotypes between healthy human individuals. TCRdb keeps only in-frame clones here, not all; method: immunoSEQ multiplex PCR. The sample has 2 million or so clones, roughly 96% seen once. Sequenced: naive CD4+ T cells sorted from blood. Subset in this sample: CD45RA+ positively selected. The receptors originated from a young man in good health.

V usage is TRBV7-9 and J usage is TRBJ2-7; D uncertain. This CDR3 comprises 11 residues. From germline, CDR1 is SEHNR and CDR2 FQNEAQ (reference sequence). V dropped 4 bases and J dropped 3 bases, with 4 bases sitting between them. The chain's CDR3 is CASSWDYEQYF. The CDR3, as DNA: TGTGCCAGCAGCTGGGACTACGAGCAGTACTTC. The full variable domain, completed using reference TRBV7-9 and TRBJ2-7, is DTGVSQNPRHKITKRGQNVTFRCDPISEHNRLYWYRQTLGQGPEFLTYFQNEAQLEKSRLLSDRFSAERPKGSFSTLEIQRTEQGDSAMYLCASSWDYEQYFGPGTRLTVT.

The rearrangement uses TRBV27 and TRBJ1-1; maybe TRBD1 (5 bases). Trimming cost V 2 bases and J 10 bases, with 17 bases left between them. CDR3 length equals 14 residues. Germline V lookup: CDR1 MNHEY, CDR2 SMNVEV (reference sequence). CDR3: CASSLGVGRSGAFF. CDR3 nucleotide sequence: TGTGCCAGCAGTTTAGGAGTGGGACGCAGCGGAGCTTTCTTT.

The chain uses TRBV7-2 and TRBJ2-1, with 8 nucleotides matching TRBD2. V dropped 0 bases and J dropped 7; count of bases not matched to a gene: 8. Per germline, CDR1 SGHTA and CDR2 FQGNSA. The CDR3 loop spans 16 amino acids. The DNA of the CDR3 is TGTGCCAGCAGCTTAGCCCGAGGACTAGCATTTAATGAGCAGTTCTTC. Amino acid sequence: CASSLARGLAFNEQFF.

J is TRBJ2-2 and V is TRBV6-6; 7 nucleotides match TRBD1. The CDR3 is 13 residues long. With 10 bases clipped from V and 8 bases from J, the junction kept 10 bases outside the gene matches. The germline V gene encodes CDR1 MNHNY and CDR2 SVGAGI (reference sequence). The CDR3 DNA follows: TGTGCCAACGGAAGACAGGGAGCGGGGGAGCTGTTTTTT. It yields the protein CANGRQGAGELFF.

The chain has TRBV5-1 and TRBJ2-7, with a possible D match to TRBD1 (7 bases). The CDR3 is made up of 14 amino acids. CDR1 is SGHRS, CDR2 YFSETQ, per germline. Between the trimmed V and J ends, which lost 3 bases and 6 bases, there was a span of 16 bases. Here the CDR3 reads CASSWGDSTPEQYF. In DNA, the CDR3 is TGCGCCAGCAGCTGGGGGGACAGCACCCCCGAGCAGTACTTC.

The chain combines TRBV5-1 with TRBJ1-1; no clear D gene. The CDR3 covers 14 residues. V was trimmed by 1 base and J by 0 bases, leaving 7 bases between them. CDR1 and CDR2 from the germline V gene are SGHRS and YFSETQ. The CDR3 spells CASSLINMNTEAFF. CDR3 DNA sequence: TGCGCCAGCAGCTTGATTAATATGAACACTGAAGCTTTCTTT.

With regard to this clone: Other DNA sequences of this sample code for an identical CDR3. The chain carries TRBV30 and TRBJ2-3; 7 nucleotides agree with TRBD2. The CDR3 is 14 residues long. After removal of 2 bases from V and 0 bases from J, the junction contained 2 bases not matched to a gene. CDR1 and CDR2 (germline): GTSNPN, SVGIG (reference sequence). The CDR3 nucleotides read TGTGCCTGGAGTAGCGGGGCGAGCACAGATACGCAGTATTTT. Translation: CAWSSGASTDTQYF.

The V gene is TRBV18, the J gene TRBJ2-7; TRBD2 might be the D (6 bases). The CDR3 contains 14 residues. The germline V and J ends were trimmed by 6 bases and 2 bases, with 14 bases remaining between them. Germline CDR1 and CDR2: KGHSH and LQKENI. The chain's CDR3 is CASSPGTVPYEQYF. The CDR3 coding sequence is TGTGCCAGCTCGCCCGGGACTGTACCCTACGAGCAGTACTTC.

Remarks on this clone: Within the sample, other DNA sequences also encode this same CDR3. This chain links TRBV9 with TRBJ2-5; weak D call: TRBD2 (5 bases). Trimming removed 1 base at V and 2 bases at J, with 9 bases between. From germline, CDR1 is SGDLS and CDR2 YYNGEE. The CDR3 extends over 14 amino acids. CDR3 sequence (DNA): TGTGCCAGCAGCGTATCCGGGATTCAAGAGACCCAGTACTTC. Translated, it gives CASSVSGIQETQYF.

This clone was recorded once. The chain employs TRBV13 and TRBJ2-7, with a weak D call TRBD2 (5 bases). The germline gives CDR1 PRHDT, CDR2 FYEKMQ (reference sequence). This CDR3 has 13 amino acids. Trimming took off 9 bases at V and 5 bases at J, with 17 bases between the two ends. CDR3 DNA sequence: TGTGCCAGTTTCCTCGGAGGTGTTCACGAGCAGTACTTC. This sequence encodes CASFLGGVHEQYF.

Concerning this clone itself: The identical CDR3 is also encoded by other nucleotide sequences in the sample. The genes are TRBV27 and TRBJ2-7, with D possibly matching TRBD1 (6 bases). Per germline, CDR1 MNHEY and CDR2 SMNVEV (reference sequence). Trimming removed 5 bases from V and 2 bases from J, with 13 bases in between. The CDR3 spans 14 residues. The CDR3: CASSPRTETYEQYF. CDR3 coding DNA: TGTGCCAGCAGTCCTCGGACAGAGACCTACGAGCAGTACTTC.

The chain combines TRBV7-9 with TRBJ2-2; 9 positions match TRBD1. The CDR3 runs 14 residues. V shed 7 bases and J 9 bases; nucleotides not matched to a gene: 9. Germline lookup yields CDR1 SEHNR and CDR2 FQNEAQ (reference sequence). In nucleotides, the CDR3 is TGTGCCAGCACAATCCGGGACAGGGAGCGGGAGCTGTTTTTT. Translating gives CASTIRDRERELFF.

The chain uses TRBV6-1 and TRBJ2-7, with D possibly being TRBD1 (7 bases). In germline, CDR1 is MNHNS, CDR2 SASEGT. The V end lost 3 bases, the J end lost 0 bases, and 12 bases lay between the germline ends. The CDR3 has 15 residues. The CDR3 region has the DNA TGTGCCAGCAGTGACTCGGGGGACAGCTCCTACGAGCAGTACTTC. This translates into CASSDSGDSSYEQYF.

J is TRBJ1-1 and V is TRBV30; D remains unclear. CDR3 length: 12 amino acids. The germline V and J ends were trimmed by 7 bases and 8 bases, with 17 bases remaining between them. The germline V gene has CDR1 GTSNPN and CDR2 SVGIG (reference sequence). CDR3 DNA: TGTGCCTCTGGAGCCGTAATTTCGGAAGCTTTCTTT. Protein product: CASGAVISEAFF.

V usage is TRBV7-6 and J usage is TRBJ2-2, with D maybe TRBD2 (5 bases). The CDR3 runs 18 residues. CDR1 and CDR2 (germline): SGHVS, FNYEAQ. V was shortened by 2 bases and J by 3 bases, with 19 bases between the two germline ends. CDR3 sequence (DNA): TGTGCCAGCAGCTTAATAACCCGGTCCCTCGGGGACACCGGGGAGCTGTTTTTT. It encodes CASSLITRSLGDTGELFF.

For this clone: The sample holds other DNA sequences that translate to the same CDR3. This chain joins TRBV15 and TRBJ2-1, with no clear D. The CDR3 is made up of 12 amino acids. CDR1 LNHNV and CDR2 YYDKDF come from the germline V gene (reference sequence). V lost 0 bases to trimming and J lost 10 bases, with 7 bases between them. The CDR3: CATSRDLGEQFF. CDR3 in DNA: TGTGCCACCAGCAGAGATTTGGGCGAGCAGTTCTTC. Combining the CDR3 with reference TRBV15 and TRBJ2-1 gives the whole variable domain DAMVIQNPRYQVTQFGKPVTLSCSQTLNHNVMYWYQQKSSQAPKLLFHYYDKDFNNEADTPDNFQSRRPNTSFCFLDIRSPGLGDTAMYLCATSRDLGEQFFGPGTRLTVL.

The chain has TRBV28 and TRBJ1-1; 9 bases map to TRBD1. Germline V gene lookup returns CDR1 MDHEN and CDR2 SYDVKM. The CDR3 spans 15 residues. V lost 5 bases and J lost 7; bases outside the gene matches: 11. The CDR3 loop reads CASSPHLDRGFEAFF. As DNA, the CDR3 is TGTGCCAGCAGTCCCCACCTCGACAGGGGGTTTGAAGCTTTCTTT. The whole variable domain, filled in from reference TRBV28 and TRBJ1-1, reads DVKVTQSSRYLVKRTGEKVFLECVQDMDHENMFWYRQDPGLGLRLIYFSYDVKMKEKGDIPEGYSVSREKKERFSLILESASTNQTSMYLCASSPHLDRGFEAFFGQGTRLTVV.

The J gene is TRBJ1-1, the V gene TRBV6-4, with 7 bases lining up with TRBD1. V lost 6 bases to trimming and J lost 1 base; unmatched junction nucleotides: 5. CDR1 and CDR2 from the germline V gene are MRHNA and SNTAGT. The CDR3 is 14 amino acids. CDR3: CASSPDRKNTEAFF. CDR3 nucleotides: TGTGCCAGCAGCCCGGACAGGAAGAACACTGAAGCTTTCTTT.

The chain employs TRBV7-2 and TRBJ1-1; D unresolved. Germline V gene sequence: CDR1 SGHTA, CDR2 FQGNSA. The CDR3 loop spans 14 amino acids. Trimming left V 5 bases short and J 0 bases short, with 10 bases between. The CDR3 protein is CASSPRRLNTEAFF. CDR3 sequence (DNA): TGTGCCAGCAGCCCAAGACGGTTGAACACTGAAGCTTTCTTT.

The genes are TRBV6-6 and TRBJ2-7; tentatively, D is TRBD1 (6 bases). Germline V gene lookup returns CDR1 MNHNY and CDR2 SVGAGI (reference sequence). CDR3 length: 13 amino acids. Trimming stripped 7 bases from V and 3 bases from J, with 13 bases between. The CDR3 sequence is CASMKDSLYEQYF. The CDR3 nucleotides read TGTGCCAGCATGAAGGACAGCCTCTACGAGCAGTACTTC.

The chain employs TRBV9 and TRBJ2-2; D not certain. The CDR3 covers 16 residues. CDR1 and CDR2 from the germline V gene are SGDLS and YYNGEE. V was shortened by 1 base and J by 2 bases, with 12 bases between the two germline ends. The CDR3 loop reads CASSVMSVGNTGELFF. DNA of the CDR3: TGTGCCAGCAGCGTAATGTCAGTAGGAAACACCGGGGAGCTGTTTTTT.

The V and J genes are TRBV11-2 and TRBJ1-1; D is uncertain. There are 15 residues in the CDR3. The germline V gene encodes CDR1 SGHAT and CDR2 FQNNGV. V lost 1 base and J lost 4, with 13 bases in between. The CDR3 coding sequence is TGTGCCAGCAGCTTAGGCCCGGGGAGGATCACTGAAGCTTTCTTT. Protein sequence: CASSLGPGRITEAFF.

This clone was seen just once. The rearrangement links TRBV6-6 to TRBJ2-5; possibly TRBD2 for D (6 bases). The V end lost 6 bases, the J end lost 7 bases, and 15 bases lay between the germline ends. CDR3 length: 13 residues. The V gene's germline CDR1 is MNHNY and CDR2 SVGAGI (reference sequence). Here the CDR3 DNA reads TGTGCCAGCAGATCTAGCCTGGGAGGGACCCAGTACTTC. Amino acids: CASRSSLGGTQYF.

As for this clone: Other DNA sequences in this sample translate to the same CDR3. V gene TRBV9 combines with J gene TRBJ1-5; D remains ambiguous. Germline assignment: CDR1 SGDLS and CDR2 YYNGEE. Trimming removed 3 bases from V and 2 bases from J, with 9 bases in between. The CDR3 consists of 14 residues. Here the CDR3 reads CASSAAGGNQPQHF. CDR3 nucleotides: TGTGCCAGCAGCGCGGCTGGTGGCAATCAGCCCCAGCATTTT.

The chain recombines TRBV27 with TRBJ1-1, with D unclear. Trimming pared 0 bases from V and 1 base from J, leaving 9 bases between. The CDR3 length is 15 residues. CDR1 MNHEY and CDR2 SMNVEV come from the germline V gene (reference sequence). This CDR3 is CASSLSWAGNTEAFF. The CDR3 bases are TGTGCCAGCAGTTTATCATGGGCAGGGAACACTGAAGCTTTCTTT.

The CDR3 here is CASSASTGGNTIYF. DNA for the CDR3: TGTGCCAGCAGTGCAAGCACAGGGGGAAACACCATATATTTT. The chain employs TRBV6-5 and TRBJ1-3; perhaps TRBD1 as D (6 bases). This CDR3 has 14 residues. Trimming removed 5 bases from V and 4 bases from J, with 12 bases in between. Germline V lookup: CDR1 MNHEY, CDR2 SVGAGI.

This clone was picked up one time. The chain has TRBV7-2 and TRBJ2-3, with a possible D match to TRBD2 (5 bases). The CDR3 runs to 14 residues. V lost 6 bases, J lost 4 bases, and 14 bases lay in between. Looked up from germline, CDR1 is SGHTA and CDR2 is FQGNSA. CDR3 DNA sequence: TGTGCCAGCAGTGGCGAAGGGAGCTCAGATACGCAGTATTTT. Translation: CASSGEGSSDTQYF.